The 20 T cell receptor beta chains listed next were all sequenced from one sample in a study of human T cells and chemical hapten exposure. It was unfractionated whole blood from which total RNA was extracted. Unique molecular identifiers were attached to individual cDNA molecules within the library. Via MiXCR, TCRdb re-called the reads, giving one row per CDR3 protein. This sample has fewer than 150,000 distinct CDR3 sequences; about 7.7% occur once, and the top ten carry 1.1% to 1.5%. Material for sequencing was whole blood. These receptors originate from a human donor in good health. Some clones in this sample may be carry-over from other donors' samples.

This clonotype was found many times. This chain uses TRBV6-5 with TRBJ2-7, with D tentatively TRBD1 (6 bases). CDR3 length: 15 amino acids. V was pared by 0 bases and J by 2 bases, with 11 bases between. CDR1 MNHEY and CDR2 SVGAGI come from the germline V gene. The CDR3 bases are TGTGCCAGCAGTTACTCGGGTCAGGGGCCCTACGAGCAGTACTTC. Translation: CASSYSGQGPYEQYF.

This clonotype was seen more than once but under ten times. This rearrangement joins TRBV20-1 to TRBJ2-3; D possibly corresponds to TRBD2 (6 bases). The CDR3 contains 15 residues. The V gene's germline CDR1 is DFQATT and CDR2 SNEGSKA (reference sequence). V lost 5 bases and J lost 2, with 17 bases in between. This chain's CDR3 is CSAPPSSSDTDTQYF. The CDR3 coding sequence is TGCAGTGCTCCTCCTTCGTCTAGCGACACAGATACGCAGTATTTT.

Regarding this clonotype: A read error is possible here, since a much larger clone lies one base away. The chain has TRBV6-5 and TRBJ1-1; 7 bases map to TRBD1. From germline, CDR1 is MNHEY and CDR2 SVGAGI. The trim removed 6 bases at V and 1 base at J, leaving 2 bases unmatched. CDR3 length equals 13 residues. The CDR3 region has the DNA TGTGCCAGCAGAGGACAGGCGAACACTGAAGCTTTCTTT. It codes for CASRGQANTEAFF.

This clonotype was recorded many times. This chain links TRBV24-1 with TRBJ2-1; weak D call: TRBD1 (6 bases). The CDR3 is made up of 15 amino acids. CDR1 is KGHDR, CDR2 SFDVKD, per germline. Deletions cut 2 bases from V and 10 bases from J, with 17 bases between. CDR3 loop: CATSDSSSLGTEQFF. The CDR3 coding sequence is TGTGCCACCAGTGATTCATCCTCCCTCGGGACAGAGCAGTTCTTC.

This clonotype was seen only a few times. The chain joins TRBV29-1 to TRBJ2-1; 16 positions agree with TRBD2. The CDR3 consists of 18 residues. With V trimmed by 4 bases and J by 0 bases, 6 bases remained unmatched. Germline CDR1 and CDR2: SQVTM and ANQGSEA. DNA for the CDR3: TGCAGCGTTGCTAAGGGACTAGCGGGAGGGAGCTCCTACAATGAGCAGTTCTTC. Translating gives CSVAKGLAGGSSYNEQFF.

The chain has TRBV5-6 and TRBJ1-2, with TRBD1 identical over 10 bases. CDR3 length: 16 amino acids. The junction had 5 bases not matched to a gene; V was cut back by 1 base and J by 2 bases. Per germline, CDR1 SGHDT and CDR2 YYEEEE. CDR3 coding DNA: TGTGCCAGCAGCTTGCCCTCGACAGGGGGCAACTATGGCTACACCTTC. Translation: CASSLPSTGGNYGYTF. The entire variable domain, with the rest obtained from reference TRBV5-6 and TRBJ1-2, is as follows: DAGVTQSPTHLIKTRGQQVTLRCSPKSGHDTVSWYQQALGQGPQFIFQYYEEEERQRGNFPDRFSGHQFPNYSSELNVNALLLGDSALYLCASSLPSTGGNYGYTFGSGTRLTVV.

CDR3 coding DNA: TGTGCCAGCAGTTTATCGGGGGCACGAAAGACCTACGAGCAGTACTTC. It codes for CASSLSGARKTYEQYF. This chain links TRBV27 with TRBJ2-7; D perhaps matches TRBD1 (6 bases). The germline V gene has CDR1 MNHEY and CDR2 SMNVEV (reference sequence). V lost 0 bases, J lost 2 bases, and 14 bases lay in between. The CDR3 has 16 amino acids.

In this sample, this clonotype turned up a few times. The rearrangement links TRBV20-1 to TRBJ2-3, with TRBD2 identical over 9 bases. This CDR3 is built from 16 residues. V lost 4 bases to trimming and J lost 2 bases; unmatched junction nucleotides: 10. Germline values: CDR1 DFQATT, CDR2 SNEGSKA (reference sequence). The CDR3 DNA follows: TGCAGTGCTACCTTCGTGGCTAGCGGGGTCACAGATACGCAGTATTTT. Translated: CSATFVASGVTDTQYF.

This clonotype was recorded a few times. The chain links TRBV30 to TRBJ1-5; D may be TRBD1 (6 bases). This CDR3 contains 14 residues. Per germline, CDR1 GTSNPN and CDR2 SVGIG (reference sequence). Trimming took 1 base from V and 5 from J, leaving 12 bases between them. The CDR3 DNA reads TGTGCCTGGAGTGGGGCTAGGGGGGATCAGCCCCAGCATTTT. Residues: CAWSGARGDQPQHF.

Of note for this clonotype: A much larger clone lies one base from this, so it may be a read error. This rearrangement joins TRBV27 to TRBJ1-4; 7 bases fit TRBD1. The J segment lost 8 bases and the V segment lost 4 bases, leaving 13 bases of the junction unmatched. The V gene's germline CDR1 is MNHEY and CDR2 SMNVEV (reference sequence). The CDR3 contains 16 residues. The chain's CDR3 is CASSSLQTGLLEKLFF. The CDR3 nucleotides are TGTGCCAGCAGTTCCCTCCAGACAGGGTTACTCGAAAAACTGTTTTTT.

This clonotype was picked up many times. V gene TRBV12-3 or TRBV12-4 combines with J gene TRBJ2-3; D possibly corresponds to TRBD1 (5 bases). The CDR3 spans 15 residues. V was cut by 5 bases and J by 0 bases, with 12 bases left in between. The CDR3 DNA reads as TGTGCCAGCAGTCTCATAGCAGGGAGCACAGATACGCAGTATTTT. Translating gives CASSLIAGSTDTQYF.

The chain couples TRBV14 to TRBJ2-1; a possible D gene is TRBD1 (5 bases). In germline, CDR1 is SGHDN, CDR2 FVKESK. CDR3 length: 16 amino acids. Trimming took off 2 bases at V and 9 bases at J, with 20 bases between the two ends. CDR3 sequence (DNA): TGTGCCAGCAGCCAATTTCTGAGGACAAGGTACGGTGAGCAGTTCTTC. Translation: CASSQFLRTRYGEQFF.

V gene TRBV7-9 combines with J gene TRBJ2-7; TRBD1 aligns across 9 bases. V dropped 6 bases and J dropped 5; count of bases not matched to a gene: 8. From germline, CDR1 is SEHNR and CDR2 FQNEAQ (reference sequence). The CDR3 length is 14 residues. CDR3 nucleotides: TGTGCCAGCAGAGACCGGGACAGGGTAGACGAGCAGTACTTC. Translation: CASRDRDRVDEQYF.

This clonotype was observed many times. The chain links TRBV7-9 to TRBJ2-1, with TRBD2 identical over 7 bases. Germline lookup yields CDR1 SEHNR and CDR2 FQNEAQ (reference sequence). This CDR3 comprises 16 residues. V dropped 5 bases and J dropped 0; count of bases not matched to a gene: 7. CDR3 region: CASSQRASGSYNEQFF. The CDR3 DNA reads as TGTGCCAGCAGCCAGAGGGCTAGCGGCTCCTACAATGAGCAGTTCTTC.

The chain is built from TRBV7-9 and TRBJ2-1; D gene ambiguous. V lost 6 bases, J lost 6 bases, and 6 bases lay in between. The CDR3 consists of 11 residues. CDR1 and CDR2 (germline): SEHNR, FQNEAQ (reference sequence). The CDR3 region has the DNA TGTGCCAGCAGGCCAGGCAATGAGCAGTTCTTC. It translates to CASRPGNEQFF.

This clonotype was picked up many times. This chain connects TRBV7-9 to TRBJ1-4, with a tentative D call TRBD1 (6 bases). The length of the CDR3 is 16 residues. CDR1 SEHNR and CDR2 FQNEAQ come from the germline V gene (reference sequence). The germline V and J ends were trimmed by 5 bases and 6 bases, with 19 bases remaining between them. CDR3 nucleotides: TGTGCCAGCAGCCCCCGGATAGGGGGGAAAGATGAAAAACTGTTTTTT. Translating gives CASSPRIGGKDEKLFF.

The table lists this clonotype with many counts. The chain combines TRBV7-2 with TRBJ1-4; TRBD1 matches at 8 bases. The CDR3 has 13 amino acids. Per germline, CDR1 SGHTA and CDR2 FQGNSA. The trim removed 5 bases at V and 13 bases at J, leaving 9 bases unmatched. The CDR3, as DNA: TGTGCCAGCAGCCCCCACCTAGGACAGGGACTGTTTTTT. As protein: CASSPHLGQGLFF.

The chain couples TRBV7-9 to TRBJ2-6; a weak D match, TRBD1 (5 bases). CDR1 SEHNR and CDR2 FQNEAQ come from the germline V gene (reference sequence). The CDR3 consists of 16 residues. Trimming left V 5 bases short and J 0 bases short, with 11 bases between. CDR3 protein: CASSTGHTSGANVLTF. CDR3 DNA sequence: TGTGCCAGCAGCACTGGACATACCTCTGGGGCCAACGTCCTGACTTTC.

This clonotype was counted many times. The chain is built from TRBV12-3 or TRBV12-4 and TRBJ1-5; D is uncertain. The CDR3 length is 13 residues. Trimming removed 6 bases from V and 6 bases from J, with 12 bases in between. Written as DNA, the CDR3 is TGTGCCAGCAGCATAAAGGAGGGTCAGCCCCAGCATTTT. This codes for CASSIKEGQPQHF.

This clonotype has at least ten counts. The chain employs TRBV6-2 or TRBV6-3 and TRBJ2-1; 11 bases map to TRBD2. The germline gives CDR1 MNHEY, CDR2 SVGEGT. The V and J ends lost 5 bases and 4 bases, in that order; junction bases with no gene match: 7. The CDR3 is 16 residues long. CDR3 DNA: TGTGCCAGCAGTCCTACGGGGACTAGCGGATACAATGAGCAGTTCTTC. It encodes CASSPTGTSGYNEQFF.